These 27 T cell receptor beta chains were sequenced from one sample in a study of T cell responses to AZD1222 COVID-19 vaccine. Profiling relied on immunoSEQ multiplex PCR, and the TCRdb table lists in-frame clones only, not all of them. The data contain fewer than 200,000 clones, roughly 89% of them seen just once; the ten biggest clones take up around 1.5%. The sequenced sample was peripheral blood, obtained on day 0 of AZD1222 vaccination. Source of these receptors: an adult in good health.

V usage is TRBV6-5 and J usage is TRBJ1-2; 7 bases line up with TRBD1. This CDR3 region has 14 residues. V dropped 6 bases and J dropped 5; count of bases not matched to a gene: 9. Germline loops: CDR1 MNHEY, CDR2 SVGAGI. The CDR3 DNA is TGTGCCAGCAGCACCGGGGGGACAGCGTATGGCTACACCTTC. Encoded protein: CASSTGGTAYGYTF.

The V call is TRBV20-1, the J call TRBJ1-6; D remains unclear. Trimming pared 3 bases from V and 4 bases from J, leaving 10 bases between. The CDR3 covers 14 residues. CDR1 is DFQATT, CDR2 SNEGSKA, per germline (reference sequence). CDR3 bases: TGCAGTGCTAGTATGGACGTTTATAATTCACCCCTCCACTTT. It translates to CSASMDVYNSPLHF.

V and J are TRBV7-3 and TRBJ2-1, with 7 bases matching TRBD2. The CDR3 has 14 residues. Germline assignment: CDR1 SGHTA and CDR2 FQGTGA. J gave up 5 bases and V 2 bases, and 3 bases lay outside the gene matches. CDR3 residues: CASSLAGVHNEQFF. In nucleotides, the CDR3 is TGTGCCAGCAGCTTAGCGGGAGTCCACAATGAGCAGTTCTTC.

The rearrangement joins TRBV2 to TRBJ1-5; 7 bases match TRBD1. This CDR3 has 15 amino acids. J was trimmed by 4 bases and V by 6 bases; bases with no gene match: 9. CDR1 is SNHLY, CDR2 FYNNEI, per germline. The CDR3 sequence is CASSQGGVRNQPQHF. The CDR3 DNA reads as TGTGCCAGCAGCCAGGGGGGAGTAAGGAATCAGCCCCAGCATTTT.

The V call is TRBV11-3, the J call TRBJ2-1, with D maybe TRBD2 (5 bases). The CDR3 contains 14 residues. CDR1 SGHNT and CDR2 YENEEA come from the germline V gene. V lost 3 bases and J lost 3, with 9 bases in between. The CDR3 protein is CASSLGAGYNEQFF. Written as DNA, the CDR3 is TGTGCCAGCAGCTTGGGAGCAGGCTACAATGAGCAGTTCTTC.

The table lists this clone with a count of one. The rearrangement joins TRBV5-6 to TRBJ2-1, with TRBD2 identical over 7 bases. CDR1 and CDR2 from the germline V gene are SGHDT and YYEEEE. V lost 1 base, J lost 3 bases, and 4 bases stayed unmatched. There are 15 residues in the CDR3. The CDR3 spells CASSLITSDYNEQFF. The CDR3 DNA reads as TGTGCCAGCAGCTTGATCACTAGCGACTACAATGAGCAGTTCTTC. The full variable domain, its missing parts supplied by reference TRBV5-6 and TRBJ2-1, is DAGVTQSPTHLIKTRGQQVTLRCSPKSGHDTVSWYQQALGQGPQFIFQYYEEEERQRGNFPDRFSGHQFPNYSSELNVNALLLGDSALYLCASSLITSDYNEQFFGPGTRLTVL.

This clone was detected only once. The J gene is TRBJ2-2, the V gene TRBV30, with D uncertain. V gave up 5 bases and J gave up 4 bases, with 14 bases separating them. Per germline, CDR1 GTSNPN and CDR2 SVGIG (reference sequence). This CDR3 region has 14 residues. The CDR3 DNA follows: TGTGCCTGGTTGGCAGCTAGGCTCACCGGGGAGCTGTTTTTT. Translating gives CAWLAARLTGELFF.

The chain links TRBV5-8 to TRBJ1-2; weak D call: TRBD1 (5 bases). Germline V lookup: CDR1 SGHTS, CDR2 YDEGEE. This CDR3 comprises 15 residues. V was clipped by 7 bases and J by 3 bases, with 19 bases between them. CDR3 nucleotides: TGTGCCAGCCGCTCGGGGGGGGTGGCCTACTATGGCTACACCTTC. Its protein is CASRSGGVAYYGYTF.

The V gene is TRBV27, the J gene TRBJ1-2; 9 bases are a match to TRBD1. This CDR3 region has 14 residues. The V gene's germline CDR1 is MNHEY and CDR2 SMNVEV (reference sequence). Trimming cost V 3 bases and J 8 bases; bases outside gene matches: 7. CDR3 in DNA: TGTGCCAGCAGTTTTAGGACAGGGGCGGGAGGCTACACCTTC. The encoded protein is CASSFRTGAGGYTF.

The genes are TRBV2 and TRBJ2-3, with 10 bases matching TRBD2. CDR1 is SNHLY and CDR2 is FYNNEI in the germline V gene. V lost 1 base to trimming and J lost 7 bases; unmatched junction nucleotides: 5. The CDR3 covers 15 residues. The CDR3, as DNA: TGTGCCAGCAGTGAAGAGCGGGGGGGCCGGAATACGCAGTATTTT. As protein: CASSEERGGRNTQYF.

This clone was counted a single time. The genes are TRBV7-3 and TRBJ2-6, with D possibly matching TRBD2 (7 bases). The CDR3 extends over 16 amino acids. V was cut by 8 bases and J by 4 bases, with 18 bases left in between. Per germline, CDR1 SGHTA and CDR2 FQGTGA. The CDR3 sequence is CASGRGQVTGANVLTF. The CDR3 DNA reads TGTGCCAGCGGGCGGGGGCAAGTGACCGGGGCCAACGTCCTGACTTTC. Using reference TRBV7-3 and TRBJ2-6 for the parts outside the CDR3, the full variable domain is GAGVSQTPSNKVTEKGKYVELRCDPISGHTALYWYRQSLGQGPEFLIYFQGTGAADDSGLPNDRFFAVRPEGSVSTLKIQRTERGDSAVYLCASGRGQVTGANVLTFGAGSRLTVL.

V is TRBV7-2 and J is TRBJ2-5; 11 positions match TRBD2. V trimming: 2 bases; J trimming: 3 bases; junction bases outside the gene matches: 8. The CDR3 covers 17 residues. Per germline, CDR1 SGHTA and CDR2 FQGNSA. CDR3 DNA sequence: TGTGCCAGCAGCTTATGGGTTAGCGGGGGGGCTAAAGAGACCCAGTACTTC. Residues: CASSLWVSGGAKETQYF. The variable domain in full, with the rest retrieved from reference TRBV7-2 and TRBJ2-5, is GAGVSQSPSNKVTEKGKDVELRCDPISGHTALYWYRQSLGQGLEFLIYFQGNSAPDKSGLPSDRFSAERTGGSVSTLTIQRTQQEDSAVYLCASSLWVSGGAKETQYFGPGTRLLVL.

This rearrangement joins TRBV6-4 to TRBJ2-2; D unclear. Germline-derived CDR1 and CDR2 are MRHNA and SNTAGT. The V and J ends lost 2 bases and 2 bases respectively, with 12 bases between them. The CDR3 loop spans 16 amino acids. CDR3 nucleotide sequence: TGTGCCAGCAGTGACCGGAACACCGGAAACACCGGGGAGCTGTTTTTT. Amino acids: CASSDRNTGNTGELFF.

The chain recombines TRBV27 with TRBJ2-1, with a tentative D call TRBD2 (6 bases). Trimming took off 3 bases at V and 0 bases at J, with 15 bases between the two ends. The length of the CDR3 is 17 residues. Germline V gives CDR1 MNHEY, CDR2 SMNVEV (reference sequence). The CDR3 spells CASSFSRLGGSYNEQFF. The CDR3 DNA sequence: TGTGCCAGCAGTTTTTCCCGGCTGGGAGGCTCCTACAATGAGCAGTTCTTC.

This clone was seen just once. The V gene is TRBV5-1, the J gene TRBJ2-3; D unresolved. CDR1 is SGHRS, CDR2 YFSETQ, per germline. The CDR3 runs to 15 residues. V gave up 0 bases and J gave up 6 bases, with 14 bases separating them. The CDR3 sequence: CASSLDVSLADTQYF. The CDR3 DNA reads TGCGCCAGCAGCTTGGACGTCTCCCTGGCTGATACGCAGTATTTT.

The V gene is TRBV5-1, the J gene TRBJ2-2; D ambiguous. Between the trimmed V and J ends, which lost 0 bases and 4 bases, there was a span of 10 bases. The CDR3 is made up of 15 amino acids. The V gene's germline CDR1 is SGHRS and CDR2 YFSETQ. The CDR3 region is CASSLGDTSTGELFF. CDR3 bases: TGCGCCAGCAGCTTGGGTGACACCAGCACCGGGGAGCTGTTTTTT.

This chain links TRBV7-3 with TRBJ2-1, with 9 bases identical to TRBD2. This CDR3 has 18 residues. Germline CDR1 and CDR2: SGHTA and FQGTGA. The trim removed 5 bases at V and 1 base at J, leaving 12 bases unmatched. CDR3 coding DNA: TGTGCCAGCAGCCCCCAAGCGGGAGGAGGGAGGTCCTACAATGAGCAGTTCTTC. Translating gives CASSPQAGGGRSYNEQFF.

The J gene is TRBJ1-1, the V gene TRBV4-1, with 8 positions matching TRBD1. Unmatched junction bases numbered 4, after V lost 0 bases and J lost 4 bases. This CDR3 has 15 amino acids. Germline V gene lookup returns CDR1 MGHRA and CDR2 YSYEKL. The CDR3 nucleotides are TGCGCCAGCAGCCAAGACAGGGGGCCTGGCACTGAAGCTTTCTTT. It specifies CASSQDRGPGTEAFF.

This chain connects TRBV4-2 to TRBJ1-1, with D perhaps TRBD1 (6 bases). CDR1 and CDR2 from the germline V gene are LGHNA and YNFKEQ. V was trimmed by 0 bases and J by 3 bases, leaving 11 bases between them. This CDR3 has 15 residues. CDR3 bases: TGTGCCAGCAGCCAAGATCCGGGGGCGGACACTGAAGCTTTCTTT. It codes for CASSQDPGADTEAFF.

This chain links TRBV18 with TRBJ1-6; D uncertain. Trimming removed 1 base from V and 6 bases from J, with 13 bases in between. Germline V lookup: CDR1 KGHSH, CDR2 LQKENI. This CDR3 comprises 16 residues. Written as DNA, the CDR3 is TGTGCCAGCTCACCACGCTGGGGTTCGGGTAATTCACCCCTCCACTTT. Protein sequence: CASSPRWGSGNSPLHF.

The chain recombines TRBV5-1 with TRBJ1-5, with unresolved D. CDR1 is SGHRS, CDR2 YFSETQ, per germline. The CDR3 consists of 16 residues. With 2 bases removed from V and 0 bases from J, the gap between germline ends came to 12 bases. The CDR3 DNA follows: TGCGCCAGCAGCTTTTCAGGACCCGATAGCAATCAGCCCCAGCATTTT. This codes for CASSFSGPDSNQPQHF.

This chain joins TRBV2 and TRBJ2-5; maybe TRBD2 (7 bases). Germline V lookup: CDR1 SNHLY, CDR2 FYNNEI. V was trimmed by 6 bases and J by 7 bases, leaving 15 bases between them. This CDR3 spans 13 amino acids. The CDR3 loop is CASSLNREGTQYF. The CDR3 DNA reads as TGTGCCAGCAGCCTCAACAGGGAGGGGACCCAGTACTTC.

This chain uses TRBV6-1 with TRBJ1-1; 7 bases are shared with TRBD1. CDR3 length: 19 amino acids. Germline trimming cut 1 base from V and 3 bases from J; bases unmatched to any gene: 17. Germline-derived CDR1 and CDR2 are MNHNS and SASEGT. Here the CDR3 reads CASSEGGTGEGLYHTEAFF. CDR3 bases: TGTGCCAGCAGTGAAGGGGGAACAGGGGAGGGACTGTATCACACTGAAGCTTTCTTT.

The V and J genes are TRBV5-1 and TRBJ2-5; tentatively, D is TRBD1 (5 bases). CDR1 is SGHRS and CDR2 is YFSETQ in the germline V gene. V was clipped by 2 bases and J by 4 bases, with 15 bases between them. The CDR3 is 15 amino acids. CDR3 loop: CASSFGNQGGETQYF. The CDR3 nucleotides are TGCGCCAGCAGCTTTGGAAACCAGGGTGGAGAGACCCAGTACTTC. The complete variable domain, with remaining parts taken from reference TRBV5-1 and TRBJ2-5, reads KAGVTQTPRYLIKTRGQQVTLSCSPISGHRSVSWYQQTPGQGLQFLFEYFSETQRNKGNFPGRFSGRQFSNSRSEMNVSTLELGDSALYLCASSFGNQGGETQYFGPGTRLLVL.

CDR3 sequence reads: CASSLGRTVNEQFF. The CDR3 DNA reads TGTGCCAGCAGCTTAGGGCGGACAGTAAATGAGCAGTTCTTC. The V call is TRBV11-3, the J call TRBJ2-1; D is possibly TRBD1 (6 bases). Deletions cut 1 base from V and 7 bases from J, with 11 bases between. Germline loops: CDR1 SGHNT, CDR2 YENEEA. The CDR3 contains 14 residues.

CDR3 region: CASSSRRDRGALRDGGYTF. The CDR3 DNA reads as TGTGCCAGCAGCTCACGACGGGACAGGGGCGCCTTAAGGGACGGAGGCTACACCTTC. This sequence joins TRBV7-2 and TRBJ1-2; 10 bases agree with TRBD1. The J segment lost 8 bases and the V segment lost 4 bases, leaving 22 bases of the junction unmatched. The length of the CDR3 is 19 residues. Germline CDR1 SGHTA, CDR2 FQGNSA.

J is TRBJ1-1 and V is TRBV29-1; maybe TRBD1 (6 bases). Trimming stripped 5 bases from V and 3 bases from J, with 19 bases between. Germline V CDR1 and CDR2: SQVTM, ANQGSEA. This CDR3 is 15 amino acids long. In DNA, the CDR3 is TGCAGCGTTTTCACAGGGCCATCGGGGGACACTGAAGCTTTCTTT. Encoded protein: CSVFTGPSGDTEAFF.